The 9 T cell receptor beta chains in this list originate from one sample, sequenced in a study of T cells in narcolepsy. Using immunoSEQ multiplex PCR, the repertoire was profiled, and TCRdb retains in-frame clones only, with some absent. Among over 25,000 clones listed, around 86% were seen once. The specimen sequenced was CD45RA- memory CD4+ T cells from PBMCs. Every receptor here comes from a human donor with narcolepsy.

The rearrangement joins TRBV9 to TRBJ1-5; D call uncertain. The CDR3 is 15 residues long. Trimming pared 6 bases from V and 3 bases from J, leaving 16 bases between. Germline V gene data show CDR1 as SGDLS and CDR2 as YYNGEE. The CDR3 nucleotides read TGTGCCAGCAACCCGGGTGTGGGCCCCAATCAGCCCCAGCATTTT. Translating it yields CASNPGVGPNQPQHF.

The V gene is TRBV11-2, the J gene TRBJ2-3; 12 bases align to TRBD2. Germline V lookup: CDR1 SGHAT, CDR2 FQNNGV. J lost 3 bases, V lost 4 bases, and 8 bases had no gene match. The CDR3 has 17 amino acids. CDR3 nucleotides: TGTGCCAGCAGCTCAGGACTAGCGGGGCCAACTACAGATACGCAGTATTTT. It translates to CASSSGLAGPTTDTQYF.

CDR3 sequence: CASSPPGRTEAFF. DNA of the CDR3: TGTGCCAGCTCACCACCGGGTAGAACTGAAGCTTTCTTT. This chain connects TRBV18 to TRBJ1-1; D is ambiguous. V was shortened by 0 bases and J by 5 bases, with 7 bases between the two germline ends. Germline lookup yields CDR1 KGHSH and CDR2 LQKENI. This CDR3 comprises 13 residues.

The rearrangement joins TRBV18 to TRBJ1-2; D not resolved. The germline V gene encodes CDR1 KGHSH and CDR2 LQKENI. This CDR3 contains 16 residues. V was cut by 1 base and J by 0 bases, with 12 bases left in between. The CDR3, as DNA: TGTGCCAGCTCACCACAACAGAAGACGCCTAACTATGGCTACACCTTC. This codes for CASSPQQKTPNYGYTF.

V and J are TRBV15 and TRBJ2-1; 12 bases fit TRBD2. This CDR3 region has 16 residues. Looked up from germline, CDR1 is LNHNV and CDR2 is YYDKDF (reference sequence). V lost 5 bases and J lost 3; bases outside the gene matches: 5. The CDR3 DNA is TGTGCCACCAGCCCTAGCGGGGGGGCGTACTACAATGAGCAGTTCTTC. It translates to CATSPSGGAYYNEQFF.

The V call is TRBV10-3, the J call TRBJ1-2; D not resolved. The V end lost 2 bases, the J end lost 2 bases, and 9 bases lay between the germline ends. This CDR3 has 14 amino acids. Looked up from germline, CDR1 is ENHRY and CDR2 is SYGVKD. The CDR3 region is CAISEIGENYGYTF. In DNA form, the CDR3 reads TGTGCCATCAGTGAGATTGGGGAAAACTATGGCTACACCTTC.

CDR3 coding DNA: TGTGCCAGCACCAAAGGGCCAGGGGGACCCTCTGGGGCCAACGTCCTGACTTTC. Translation gives CASTKGPGGPSGANVLTF. The V call is TRBV5-4, the J call TRBJ2-6; 7 nucleotides line up with TRBD1. CDR1 is SGHNT and CDR2 is YYREEE in the germline V gene (reference sequence). CDR3 size: 18 residues. The V gene end was trimmed by 6 bases and the J gene end by 0 bases; junction bases not matched to a gene: 12.

The J gene is TRBJ1-5, the V gene TRBV14; the match to TRBD1 covers 7 bases. The germline gives CDR1 SGHDN, CDR2 FVKESK. This CDR3 has 15 residues. After removal of 1 base from V and 5 bases from J, the junction contained 5 bases not matched to a gene. The CDR3 nucleotides are TGTGCCAGCAGCCAAGGAGGGGGCGCGCATCAGCCCCAGCATTTT. It codes for CASSQGGGAHQPQHF.

The V and J genes are TRBV5-1 and TRBJ1-1; tentatively, D is TRBD1 (5 bases). This CDR3 has 15 amino acids. The V and J ends lost 4 bases and 0 bases respectively, with 13 bases between them. Germline loops: CDR1 SGHRS, CDR2 YFSETQ. CDR3 residues: CASSNRGSLNTEAFF. CDR3 DNA: TGCGCCAGCAGCAATAGGGGATCCTTGAACACTGAAGCTTTCTTT.